This TCR beta chain was profiled in a study of T cells after yellow fever vaccination. On the study more broadly: Low-cell-number fractions were prepared with SMART-Seq v4 Ultra Low Input.

In its sample, this clonotype was seen a few times. Its antigen remains unidentified. Germline CDR1 and CDR2: DFQATT and SNEGSKA (reference sequence). The V gene end was trimmed by 0 bases and the J gene end by 4 bases; junction bases not matched to a gene: 6. The CDR3 has 16 residues. Study-level points and caveats: Re-detected after boosting: most primary clones, 96% of CD4 and 75% to 90% of CD8. The secondary T-cell response peaked on day 5, not day 15, but was weaker.

TCRdb reprocessed the 5' RACE reads via MiXCR and lists one record per CDR3 protein. The data hold some 560,000 distinct CDR3 sequences, with 17% observed a single time. This TCR came from a man younger than 35 who received the YFV17D yellow fever vaccine. Source: PBMCs, taken 5 days after the first yellow fever vaccination. V usage is TRBV20-1 and J usage is TRBJ2-5; 12 nucleotides line up with TRBD2. DNA for the CDR3: TGCAGTGCTAGAGAGCTAGCGGGGGGGCCGGGAGAGACCCAGTACTTC. It is translated as CSARELAGGPGETQYF.